Given below is one T cell receptor beta chain in context. Its antigen is unknown. Here immunoSEQ multiplex PCR was the method, and the copy in TCRdb shows in-frame clones only, minus some. Of about 1.4 million clones in the sample, roughly 96% were seen once. This sample is part of a study of shared clonotypes between healthy human individuals. Findings of the study overall: In a handful of donors, around 4.5% of naive CD4 clonotypes appeared in common.

The CDR3 sequence is 13 residues long. The V and J ends lost 10 bases and 2 bases respectively, with 13 bases between them. Germline-derived CDR1 and CDR2 are SNHLY and FYNNEI. Donation came from healthy HIV-negative adults that had no recent acute infections or vaccinations. V is TRBV2 and J is TRBJ2-3; D might be TRBD2 (6 bases). The receptor was isolated from a man aged 30-40 years in good health. The sample comprised naive CD4+ T cells sorted from blood. As to subset: CD45RA+ positively selected. The CDR3 region is CATKSSDTDTQYF. The DNA for the CDR3 is TGTGCCACCAAGTCTAGCGACACAGATACGCAGTATTTT. Using reference TRBV2 and TRBJ2-3 for the parts outside the CDR3, the full variable domain is EPEVTQTPSHQVTQMGQEVILRCVPISNHLYFYWYRQILGQKVEFLVSFYNNEISEKSEIFDDQFSVERPDGSNFTLKIRSTKLEDSAMYFCATKSSDTDTQYFGPGTRLTVL.